This TCR beta chain originates from a study of blood T cell repertoires in COVID-19. About the research overall: T cells, B-cell-depleted T cells, or PBMCs provided the cDNA or gDNA that served as material.

Germline V gives CDR1 SEHNR, CDR2 FQNEAQ (reference sequence). V lost 3 bases to trimming and J lost 5 bases; unmatched junction nucleotides: 8. The CDR3 runs 16 residues. Assay: immunoSEQ multiplex PCR; the TCRdb copy retains only in-frame clones and omits some. The table lists about 110,000 clones, around 80% of them singletons. V and J are TRBV7-9 and TRBJ1-1; TRBD1 aligns across 11 bases. Sequenced: peripheral blood. The receptor comes from a man older than 75 with COVID-19, enrolled during active disease. The CDR3 DNA reads as TGTGCCAGCAGCTTCGACACCGGGACAGGGGGTACTGAAGCTTTCTTT. Protein product: CASSFDTGTGGTEAFF.